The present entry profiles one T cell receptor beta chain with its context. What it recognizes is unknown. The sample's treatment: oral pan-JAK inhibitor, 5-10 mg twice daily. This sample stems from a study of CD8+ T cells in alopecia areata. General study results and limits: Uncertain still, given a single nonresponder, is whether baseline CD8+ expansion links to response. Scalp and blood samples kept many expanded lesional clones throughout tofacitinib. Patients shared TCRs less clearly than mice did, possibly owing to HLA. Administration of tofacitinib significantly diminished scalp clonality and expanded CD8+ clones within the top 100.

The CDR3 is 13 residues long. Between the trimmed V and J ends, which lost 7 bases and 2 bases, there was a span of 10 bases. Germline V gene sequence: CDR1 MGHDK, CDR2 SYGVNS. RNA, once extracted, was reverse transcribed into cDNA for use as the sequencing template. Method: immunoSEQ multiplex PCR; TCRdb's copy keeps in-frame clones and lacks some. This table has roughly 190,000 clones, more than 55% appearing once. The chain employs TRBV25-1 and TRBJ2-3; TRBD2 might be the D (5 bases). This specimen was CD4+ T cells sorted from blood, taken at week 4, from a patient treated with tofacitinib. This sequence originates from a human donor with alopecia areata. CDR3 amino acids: CASTTGSTDTQYF. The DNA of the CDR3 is TGTGCCAGCACGACGGGGTCCACAGATACGCAGTATTTT.